This is a list of T cell receptor beta chains from one sample in a study of T cells in Graves' hyperthyroidism and ophthalmopathy. TCRdb re-called the multiplex PCR reads with MiXCR, one entry per CDR3 protein. Of 240,000 or so distinct CDR3 sequences listed, roughly 15% are singletons. Sequencing was done on a sample of blood. The receptors derive from a young woman with Graves' ophthalmopathy. The CDR3 runs from the conserved cysteine through the conserved F or W.

V gene,CDR3 protein
TRBV20-1,CSADGLAGAYEQYF
TRBV5-1,CASSSGGDYNEQFF
TRBV28,CASRKQGPANYGYTF
TRBV27,CASRPRGGQSIWENTEAFF
TRBV19,CASNGGLIAGGQAGELFF
TRBV18,CASSRGSEKLFF
TRBV28,CASSSARTVSYEQYF
TRBV28,CASRVGQVNSPLHF
TRBV10-2,CASSRQAAQPQHF
TRBV3-1,CASSQGSQLGAFF
TRBV6-1,CASSEGLAVTDTQYF
TRBV7-9,CASSPPVSGGRHEQYF
TRBV6-2/TRBV6-3,CASTTGTSGREYNEQFF
TRBV6-5,CASSYAAELYYEQYF
TRBV12-3/TRBV12-4,CACIPGGTSTDTQYF
TRBV20-1,CSARGATNEKLFF
TRBV29-1,CSALRGPTEAFF
TRBV6-1,CASSEIRTSGGLTQYF
TRBV9,CASSPRQGAFGTGELFF
TRBV27,CASSPSSGRGYEQYF
TRBV28,CASSFSGLTGELFF
TRBV29-1,CSVEDSPGTSYNYGYTF
TRBV29-1,CSVSYPGTSGSEQFF
TRBV28,CASSSGLAGTIYNEQFF
TRBV7-9,CASSLSGLKSYEQYF
TRBV28,CASSKVRGGGTQYF
TRBV11-1,CASQAAGRANEQFF
TRBV20-1,CSAGTGSIKTQYF
TRBV2,CASGDREDTEAFF
TRBV5-5,CATAEAGGSYNEQFF
TRBV20-1,CSAWERASSYEQYF
TRBV9,CASSVSGRLGEQYF
TRBV2,CASSQNWQNSPLHF
TRBV27,CASSLWRGRSRNTGELFF
TRBV25-1,CASSGPSALETQYF
TRBV2,CASSDWAGQYF
TRBV5-1,CASSFGQHNEQFF
TRBV7-8,CASIRAGSYEQYF
TRBV3-1,CASSRGGGYTDTQYF
TRBV4-1,CASSQDLPAYNEQFF
TRBV28,CASTIPQGTFTGELFF
TRBV28,CASRGVANEKLFF
TRBV12-5,CASGLMDNEQFF
TRBV9,CASSVALNQPQHF
TRBV11-2,CASSLARGGGTEAFF
TRBV29-1,CSVVRWTGRTDTQYF
TRBV27,CASSSLLDEQGTNEQYF
TRBV6-5,CASSYRAPGTDEQYF
TRBV20-1,CSASYLGGGATDTQYF
TRBV4-1,CASSQIRYYEQYF
TRBV28,CASSEKLRVGAWETQYF
TRBV5-8,CASSLTGTENEKLFF
TRBV10-2,CASSESGPGLTQYF
TRBV28,CASTPLGRDGYTF
TRBV5-1,CASSFGSIAKNIQYF
TRBV5-5,CASSLEGGDGQYF
TRBV19,CASSTPGQHYNEQFF
TRBV15,CATSGSGNSNTEAFF
TRBV5-5,CASSLFFRLEQYF
TRBV30,CAWSEKGTGDTEAFF